A selection of T cell receptor beta chains follows, all from one sample in a study of blood T cell repertoires in COVID-19. The table came from immunoSEQ multiplex PCR; TCRdb's copy has only in-frame clones and leaves some out. The sample has about 220,000 clones, just under 85% seen once. Sequencing input: PBMCs or T cells enriched from blood (not recorded which). The receptor source for this set is a man aged 35 to 55 who had recovered from COVID-19. CDR3s include the opening cysteine and the closing phenylalanine or tryptophan. Fields, in order: clone size, CDR3 length, D gene, V gene, J gene, CDR3 protein, CDR3 DNA. The D gene is left open where the match is weak. Clone size is stated in some rows and not others, as once, few, many or a class when expanded.

.	11	.	TRBV29-1	TRBJ2-7	CSAGGTYEQYF	TGCAGCGCCGGAGGGACCTACGAGCAGTACTTC
once	15	TRBD1	TRBV11-2	TRBJ1-6	CASSLNRGDNSPLHF	TGTGCCAGCAGCTTGAACAGGGGTGACAATTCACCCCTCCACTTT
.	14	.	TRBV28	TRBJ2-5	CASSLSGGRETQYF	TGTGCCAGCAGTTTATCCGGAGGTCGAGAGACCCAGTACTTC
.	14	.	TRBV28	TRBJ2-7	CASSPTGPFYEQYF	TGTGCCAGCAGCCCGACAGGCCCGTTCTACGAGCAGTACTTC
.	14	TRBD2	TRBV6-5	TRBJ2-1	CASSGTSGIGEQFF	TGTGCCAGCAGCGGGACTAGCGGGATAGGAGAGCAGTTCTTC
.	12	.	TRBV30	TRBJ2-2	CAWGPWFGELFF	TGTGCCTGGGGGCCTTGGTTCGGGGAGCTGTTTTTT
once	17	TRBD2	TRBV5-1	TRBJ2-2	CASSSQSGLANTGELFF	TGCGCCAGCAGCTCTCAGTCCGGACTAGCGAACACCGGGGAGCTGTTTTTT
.	15	TRBD2	TRBV6-5	TRBJ2-1	CASSYGGRVYNEQFF	TGTGCCAGCAGTTACGGGGGGAGGGTTTACAATGAGCAGTTCTTC
.	13	TRBD2	TRBV3-1/TRBV3-2	TRBJ2-5	CASRMGLAETQYF	TGTGCCAGCAGGATGGGACTAGCGGAGACCCAGTACTTC
.	14	.	TRBV7-3	TRBJ2-2	CASSTGQHTGELFF	TGTGCCAGCAGCACAGGACAGCACACCGGGGAGCTGTTTTTT
.	17	.	TRBV5-1	TRBJ2-7	CASGGGGRAVSSYEQYF	TGCGCCAGCGGAGGGGGGGGGCGAGCGGTTAGCTCCTACGAGCAGTACTTC